One and the same sample provided the 28 T cell receptor beta chains below, sequenced in a study of CD8+CD57+ T cells in acquired aplastic anemia. Using genomic DNA as the template, TCR beta VDJ and CDR3 profiling was carried out. One entry per CDR3 protein, called by TCRdb with MiXCR from the reads. Among about 68,000 distinct CDR3 sequences listed, roughly 50% were seen once. What was sequenced was sorted CD4+, CD8+, or CD8+CD57+ T cells (not recorded which) from PBMCs. The receptors originated from a human donor in good health, serving as a control.

V and J are TRBV7-3 and TRBJ1-1; a possible D gene is TRBD1 (5 bases). The CDR3 length is 14 residues. The germline CDR1 and CDR2 sequences are SGHTA and FQGTGA. Trimming took 7 bases from V and 1 from J, leaving 13 bases between them. CDR3 coding DNA: TGTGCCAGCACCCTAGGGGCCTCGAACACTGAAGCTTTCTTT. It translates to CASTLGASNTEAFF. Complete variable domain (other parts from reference TRBV7-3 and TRBJ1-1): GAGVSQTPSNKVTEKGKYVELRCDPISGHTALYWYRQSLGQGPEFLIYFQGTGAADDSGLPNDRFFAVRPEGSVSTLKIQRTERGDSAVYLCASTLGASNTEAFFGQGTRLTVV.

The chain combines TRBV25-1 with TRBJ2-5; unclear D gene. The CDR3 extends over 14 amino acids. Per the germline V gene, CDR1 is MGHDK and CDR2 is SYGVNS. Trimming removed 6 bases at V and 2 bases at J, with 13 bases between. The CDR3 sequence is CASSPPGSQETQYF. The CDR3 region has the DNA TGTGCCAGCAGCCCTCCCGGTTCTCAAGAGACCCAGTACTTC.

This clonotype has more than one count but fewer than ten. The V gene is TRBV7-2, the J gene TRBJ2-1; tentative D call: TRBD1 (5 bases). V was shortened by 5 bases and J by 2 bases, with 7 bases between the two germline ends. CDR3 length: 13 amino acids. From germline, CDR1 is SGHTA and CDR2 FQGNSA. This chain's CDR3 is CASSQGPYNEQFF. As DNA, the CDR3 is TGTGCCAGCAGCCAGGGCCCCTACAATGAGCAGTTCTTC.

This chain uses TRBV7-3 with TRBJ2-7; a weak D match, TRBD1 (5 bases). CDR1 and CDR2 from the germline V gene are SGHTA and FQGTGA. The CDR3 extends over 15 amino acids. Trimming pared 6 bases from V and 3 bases from J, leaving 18 bases between. CDR3 in amino acids: CASRNDRGKDYEQYF. The CDR3, as DNA: TGTGCCAGCAGAAATGACAGAGGAAAGGACTACGAGCAGTACTTC.

The sample holds a few counts of this clonotype. The V call is TRBV7-8, the J call TRBJ2-7; 7 bases agree with TRBD1. CDR3 length: 15 residues. V trimming: 5 bases; J trimming: 0 bases; junction bases outside the gene matches: 7. Germline CDR1 and CDR2: SGHVS and FQNEAQ. This CDR3 reads CASSRDSAPSYEQYF. The CDR3 DNA is TGTGCCAGCAGCCGGGACAGTGCTCCCTCCTACGAGCAGTACTTC.

This clonotype showed up many times. The rearrangement joins TRBV3-1 to TRBJ2-7, with TRBD2 identical over 8 bases. The V gene end was trimmed by 2 bases and the J gene end by 2 bases; junction bases not matched to a gene: 2. The CDR3 is made up of 14 amino acids. Looked up from germline, CDR1 is LGHDT and CDR2 is YNNKEL (reference sequence). The CDR3 protein is CASSQRGGAYEQYF. DNA of the CDR3: TGTGCCAGCAGCCAACGGGGGGGGGCCTACGAGCAGTACTTC.

The J gene is TRBJ1-1, the V gene TRBV2; possible D gene TRBD1, 6 bases. Trimming pared 2 bases from V and 4 bases from J, leaving 14 bases between. Germline CDR1 reads SNHLY; CDR2 reads FYNNEI. The CDR3 covers 15 residues. The DNA for the CDR3 is TGTGCCAGCAGTGAAAGTAGAGGGGGAGGCACTGAAGCTTTCTTT. It encodes CASSESRGGGTEAFF.

The gene calls are TRBV19 and TRBJ2-1; TRBD1 matches at 7 bases. The CDR3 spans 15 residues. CDR1 is LNHDA and CDR2 is SQIVND in the germline V gene (reference sequence). V lost 7 bases and J lost 7; bases outside the gene matches: 13. CDR3 in DNA: TGTGCCAGTAAACGAACCGGGACAGATCGGAATGAGCAGTTCTTC. It is translated as CASKRTGTDRNEQFF.

This clonotype was counted at least ten times. The chain links TRBV9 to TRBJ2-1; D uncertain. The ends were cut back, 3 bases at V and 5 bases at J, with 9 bases in the middle. Germline CDR1 and CDR2: SGDLS and YYNGEE. The CDR3 is 13 amino acids. CDR3 in DNA: TGTGCCAGCAGCGGGCTCTTGGACAATGAGCAGTTCTTC. This translates into CASSGLLDNEQFF.

The CDR3 is CAISGPRGSSTDTQYF. The CDR3, as DNA: TGTGCCATCAGTGGACCGCGGGGGTCTAGCACAGATACGCAGTATTTT. J is TRBJ2-3 and V is TRBV10-3, with TRBD2 matching 7 bases. The CDR3 covers 16 residues. The junction had 7 bases not matched to a gene; V was cut back by 4 bases and J by 0 bases. CDR1 and CDR2 (germline): ENHRY, SYGVKD.

This clonotype appeared many times. The chain carries TRBV3-1 and TRBJ2-5; D call uncertain. The CDR3 contains 15 residues. Between the trimmed V and J ends, which lost 5 bases and 2 bases, there was a span of 15 bases. Germline V gene sequence: CDR1 LGHDT, CDR2 YNNKEL (reference sequence). The CDR3 region has the DNA TGTGCCAGCAGCGAGGAAGGAATCCTACAAGAGACCCAGTACTTC. It yields the protein CASSEEGILQETQYF.

The gene calls are TRBV5-1 and TRBJ1-2; TRBD1 might be the D (5 bases). Germline values: CDR1 SGHRS, CDR2 YFSETQ. V shed 2 bases and J shed 8 bases, with 16 bases lying between them. The CDR3 contains 14 residues. Here the CDR3 reads CASSFPGRAEGYTF. Here the CDR3 DNA reads TGCGCCAGCAGCTTCCCCGGCAGGGCAGAGGGCTACACCTTC.

CDR3 region: CASSGNYNSPLHF. The DNA of the CDR3 is TGTGCCAGCAGTGGGAACTATAATTCACCCCTCCACTTT. This chain joins TRBV2 and TRBJ1-6; D unclear. Germline CDR1 is SNHLY and CDR2 is FYNNEI. V lost 4 bases to trimming and J lost 3 bases, with 4 bases between them. This CDR3 has 13 amino acids.

The chain employs TRBV30 and TRBJ1-1; possibly TRBD1 for D (6 bases). This CDR3 is 16 amino acids long. V lost 2 bases and J lost 0, with 16 bases in between. CDR1 and CDR2 from the germline V gene are GTSNPN and SVGIG (reference sequence). CDR3 sequence: CAWSPGTRGMNTEAFF. The CDR3 coding sequence is TGTGCCTGGAGTCCCGGGACAAGGGGCATGAACACTGAAGCTTTCTTT.

The V gene is TRBV24-1, the J gene TRBJ2-4; D is ambiguous. Per germline, CDR1 KGHDR and CDR2 SFDVKD. V lost 4 bases, J lost 6 bases, and 9 bases lay in between. The CDR3 runs to 13 residues. For the CDR3, the DNA is TGTGCCACCAGTGAGAGGCAGAGAAACATTCAGTACTTC. This encodes CATSERQRNIQYF.

For the CDR3, the DNA is TGCGCCAGCAGTGAATCAGACAGAAATCAGCCCCAGCATTTT. It codes for CASSESDRNQPQHF. The chain has TRBV10-2 and TRBJ1-5; the D gene is possibly TRBD1 (5 bases). Trimming removed 3 bases at V and 4 bases at J, with 10 bases between. The CDR3 has 14 residues. Germline CDR1 and CDR2: WSHSY and SAAADI.

Ten or more counts support this clonotype. The V gene is TRBV2, the J gene TRBJ1-1; tentatively, D is TRBD1 (6 bases). The CDR3 loop spans 10 amino acids. V was trimmed by 10 bases and J by 8 bases, leaving 11 bases between them. Germline loops: CDR1 SNHLY, CDR2 FYNNEI. The CDR3 here is CATHGTEAFF. For the CDR3, the DNA is TGTGCCACACATGGGACAGAAGCTTTCTTT.

The genes are TRBV25-1 and TRBJ1-1, with 8 bases that match TRBD1. The germline V gene encodes CDR1 MGHDK and CDR2 SYGVNS. The V and J ends lost 7 bases and 5 bases, in that order; junction bases with no gene match: 9. This CDR3 has 14 amino acids. As DNA, the CDR3 is TGTGCCAGCACCCCAGGACAGGGAAGAACTGAAGCTTTCTTT. As protein: CASTPGQGRTEAFF.

A few counts support this clonotype. An end of the junction does not agree with germline; a read error may underlie this. This sequence joins TRBV7-3 and TRBJ2-1; 11 nucleotides align to TRBD2. This CDR3 has 15 residues. Germline V lookup: CDR1 SGHTA, CDR2 FQGTGA. In DNA form, the CDR3 reads TGTGCCAGCAGCGCGGGACTAGCGGTTGACAATGGGCAGTCCTTC. Translating it yields CASSAGLAVDNGQSF.

This clonotype came up a few times. One end of the junction is discordant with germline, which a read error may explain. The rearrangement uses TRBV27 and TRBJ2-7, with D hard to call. Germline CDR1 is MNHEY and CDR2 is SMNVEV (reference sequence). The CDR3 sequence is 16 residues long. The CDR3 sequence is CACSLSALGYSYEQYF. The DNA for the CDR3 is TGTGCCTGCAGTTTATCAGCCCTCGGATACTCCTACGAGCAGTACTTC.

This chain uses TRBV19 with TRBJ1-4; no clear D. Deletions cut 7 bases from V and 4 bases from J, with 10 bases between. The germline V gene encodes CDR1 LNHDA and CDR2 SQIVND (reference sequence). The CDR3 contains 13 residues. The CDR3 bases are TGTGCCAGTAAGTCTAGGCGTAATGAAAAACTGTTTTTT. Its translation is CASKSRRNEKLFF.

The V call is TRBV10-1, the J call TRBJ2-5; D unclear. Germline values: CDR1 WNHNN, CDR2 SYGVQD (reference sequence). V dropped 4 bases and J dropped 3 bases, with 9 bases sitting between them. The CDR3 runs 13 residues. CDR3 nucleotides: TGCGCCAGCAGTGCTGGGCCTAAAGAGACCCAGTACTTC. Its translation: CASSAGPKETQYF.

The chain's CDR3 is CSVEDPSQGGYTF. CDR3 nucleotides: TGCAGCGTTGAAGATCCAAGTCAGGGCGGCTACACCTTC. The rearrangement links TRBV29-1 to TRBJ1-2, with D maybe TRBD1 (5 bases). The CDR3 extends over 13 amino acids. The germline V gene encodes CDR1 SQVTM and CDR2 ANQGSEA. V was cut by 0 bases and J by 8 bases, with 13 bases left in between.

The V and J genes are TRBV9 and TRBJ2-7, with D unclear. This CDR3 has 12 amino acids. Germline V lookup: CDR1 SGDLS, CDR2 YYNGEE. V was cut by 4 bases and J by 8 bases, with 13 bases left in between. The chain's CDR3 is CASSLDLGKQYF. The CDR3 nucleotides are TGTGCCAGCAGCTTAGACCTGGGGAAGCAGTACTTC.

This clonotype was seen ten or more times. Compared with germline, one end of the junction differs, possibly owing to a read error. The J gene is TRBJ2-7, the V gene TRBV4-1, with 8 nucleotides matching TRBD1. Germline V gene sequence: CDR1 MGHRA, CDR2 YSYEKL. This CDR3 has 13 amino acids. CDR3 DNA sequence: TGCGCCAGCAGCCAAGACCTCAGGGGGCCCGACACTTTC. Its translation is CASSQDLRGPDTF.

CDR3 sequence (DNA): TGTGCCAGTAGTCCAGGGACAGGGCTAAACTATGGCTACACCTTC. Its translation: CASSPGTGLNYGYTF. The chain joins TRBV19 to TRBJ1-2; 9 bases are a match to TRBD1. The CDR3 has 15 residues. J lost 2 bases, V lost 5 bases, and 6 bases had no gene match. Germline V lookup: CDR1 LNHDA, CDR2 SQIVND (reference sequence).

The rearrangement joins TRBV6-1 to TRBJ2-3, with a possible D match to TRBD2 (5 bases). Germline lookup yields CDR1 MNHNS and CDR2 SASEGT. The germline V and J ends were trimmed by 5 bases and 1 base, with 13 bases remaining between them. This CDR3 contains 15 residues. The CDR3 sequence is CASSHLARGTDTQYF. The CDR3 DNA is TGTGCCAGCAGTCATCTAGCAAGGGGCACAGATACGCAGTATTTT.

The chain joins TRBV15 to TRBJ1-2; D is possibly TRBD1 (6 bases). Germline CDR1 reads LNHNV; CDR2 reads YYDKDF (reference sequence). This CDR3 is 13 amino acids long. The V end lost 0 bases, the J end lost 14 bases, and 16 bases lay between the germline ends. The CDR3 sequence is CATSRDLDSGLTF. CDR3 sequence (DNA): TGTGCCACCAGCAGAGATTTGGACAGCGGCCTGACCTTC.